This T cell receptor beta chain was found in a study of T cell repertoires in cytomegalovirus infection. The wider study: Public TCR beta signatures provided an indication of both CMV infection and a matching HLA type. Findings of the study overall: Public TCR beta family frequency separated CMV-and-HLA carriers, including in an independent cohort. The ex vivo response showed dominance by HLA-C-restricted CMV-specific TCR beta clonotypes.

TCRdb processed the reads anew with MiXCR; each CDR3 protein has one entry. The sample lists some 300,000 distinct CDR3 sequences, 17% occurring once. Germline V gives CDR1 KGHSH, CDR2 LQKENI. The CDR3 loop spans 15 amino acids. The V gene lost 3 bases and the J gene lost 0 bases, with 12 bases spanning the gap. In this sample, this clonotype turned up a few times. Antigen unknown. The chain joins TRBV18 to TRBJ2-7; tentative D call: TRBD2 (5 bases). The sample consisted of PBMCs. The TCR comes from a human donor in good health (CMV status not recorded). Some clones in this sample may be carry-over from other donors' samples. The CDR3 bases are TGTGCCAGCTCACCCTTCTTAGAGGGCTCCTACGAGCAGTACTTC. Its translation is CASSPFLEGSYEQYF.